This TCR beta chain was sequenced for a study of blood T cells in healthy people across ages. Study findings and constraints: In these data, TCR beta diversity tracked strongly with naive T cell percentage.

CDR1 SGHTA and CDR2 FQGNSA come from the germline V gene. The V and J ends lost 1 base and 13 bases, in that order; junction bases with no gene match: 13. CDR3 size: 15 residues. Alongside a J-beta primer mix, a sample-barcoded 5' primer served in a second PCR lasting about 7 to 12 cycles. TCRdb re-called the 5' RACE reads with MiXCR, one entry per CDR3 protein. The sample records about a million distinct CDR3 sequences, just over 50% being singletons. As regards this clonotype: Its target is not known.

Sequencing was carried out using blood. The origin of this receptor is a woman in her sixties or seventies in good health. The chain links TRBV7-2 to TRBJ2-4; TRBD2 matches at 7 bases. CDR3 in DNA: TGTGCCAGCAGCTTAGGGGACTCACGGGGGGTGGAGCAGTACTTC. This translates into CASSLGDSRGVEQYF.